This T cell receptor (beta chain) was obtained from a study of T cells in Graves' hyperthyroidism and ophthalmopathy. The authors obtained PBMCs from 10 ml of fresh peripheral blood. V lost 5 bases to trimming and J lost 0 bases; unmatched junction nucleotides: 4. Per germline, CDR1 SGHVS and CDR2 FNYEAQ. The CDR3 totals 16 residues. This clonotype was counted ten times or more. Using RNA transcripts as the source, TCR beta CDR3 regions were amplified. The primer set for the first-round RT-PCR of the TCR CDR3 was HTBI. TCRdb re-called the multiplex PCR reads through MiXCR, storing one row per CDR3 protein. Among approximately 370,000 distinct CDR3 sequences, roughly 17% were seen once, and the ten largest hold 34%.

The sequence derives from a woman in her 30s with Graves' hyperthyroidism that later progressed to Graves' ophthalmopathy. This chain joins TRBV7-6 and TRBJ1-3; 10 nucleotides match TRBD1. The specimen was blood. The CDR3 nucleotides are TGTGCCAGCAGCGGACAGGGGGTCCTCTCTGGAAACACCATATATTTT. This codes for CASSGQGVLSGNTIYF.